The 14 T cell receptor beta chains presented below share a single source sample, sequenced in a study of T cell repertoires in cytomegalovirus infection. TCRdb reanalysed the reads using MiXCR and keeps one entry per CDR3 protein. Seen here are about 100,000 distinct CDR3 sequences, around a quarter observed once, and the top ten hold about two fifths. Sequenced: CD8+ T cells from PBMCs. The source is a human donor in good health (CMV status not recorded). Some clones in this sample may be carry-over from other donors' samples.

This clonotype was detected ten times or more. The CDR3 is CASSFSYGQGTTGELFF. DNA of the CDR3: TGTGCCAGCAGCTTCTCCTATGGCCAGGGAACCACCGGGGAGCTGTTTTTT. V and J are TRBV11-2 and TRBJ2-2; maybe TRBD1 (5 bases). Germline CDR1 is SGHAT and CDR2 is FQNNGV. V lost 3 bases and J lost 4, with 18 bases in between. The CDR3 length is 17 residues.

This clonotype has only a few counts. V is TRBV7-9 and J is TRBJ2-7; TRBD2 is a possible D gene (6 bases). This CDR3 has 14 amino acids. Per the germline V gene, CDR1 is SEHNR and CDR2 is FQNEAQ (reference sequence). V dropped 2 bases and J dropped 3 bases, with 11 bases sitting between them. CDR3 coding DNA: TGTGCCAGCAGCTTAAGTTTGGGGGGCTACGAGCAGTACTTC. This encodes CASSLSLGGYEQYF.

The chain is built from TRBV4-1 and TRBJ2-1; a possible D gene is TRBD2 (7 bases). V was clipped by 2 bases and J by 5 bases, with 13 bases between them. The CDR3 totals 15 residues. CDR1 and CDR2 (germline): MGHRA, YSYEKL. CDR3 sequence: CASSQPGDYHNEQFF. The CDR3 DNA follows: TGCGCCAGCAGCCAACCAGGGGACTACCACAATGAGCAGTTCTTC.

At least ten counts were recorded for this clonotype. This sequence joins TRBV7-2 and TRBJ2-1, with 7 bases lining up with TRBD1. V shed 3 bases and J 4 bases; nucleotides not matched to a gene: 6. Germline values: CDR1 SGHTA, CDR2 FQGNSA. This CDR3 is 15 amino acids long. The CDR3 sequence is CASSLVQGVYNEQFF. The CDR3 DNA sequence: TGTGCCAGCAGCTTGGTCCAGGGGGTGTACAATGAGCAGTTCTTC.

This clonotype was picked up a small number of times. The V call is TRBV7-2, the J call TRBJ2-7; TRBD2 agrees at 10 bases. The CDR3 runs 18 residues. CDR1 is SGHTA and CDR2 is FQGNSA in the germline V gene. Trimming took 5 bases from V and 4 from J; bases not matched to a gene: 17. The CDR3 DNA reads TGTGCCAGCAGCGCCGGGCTAGCGGGGGCCGCCTTATTTTACGAGCAGTACTTC. It translates to CASSAGLAGAALFYEQYF.

CDR3 residues: CASSHRESYGYTF. The CDR3 bases are TGTGCCAGCAGCCACAGGGAATCCTATGGCTACACCTTC. The chain uses TRBV6-1 and TRBJ1-2, with D tentatively TRBD1 (6 bases). CDR3 length: 13 residues. Germline values: CDR1 MNHNS, CDR2 SASEGT. V gave up 6 bases and J gave up 4 bases, with 12 bases separating them.

This clonotype occurred a few times. This chain joins TRBV6-5 and TRBJ1-1, with D perhaps TRBD1 (6 bases). The CDR3 extends over 14 amino acids. Germline lookup yields CDR1 MNHEY and CDR2 SVGAGI. Trimming shortened V by 2 bases and J by 0 bases, and 7 bases separated the two germline ends. The CDR3 protein is CASSYEGVNTEAFF. CDR3 nucleotides: TGTGCCAGCAGTTACGAGGGGGTGAACACTGAAGCTTTCTTT.

This clonotype has at least ten counts. The chain combines TRBV28 with TRBJ2-5; 12 bases fit TRBD2. CDR3 length: 17 residues. CDR1 and CDR2 from the germline V gene are MDHEN and SYDVKM. After removal of 6 bases from V and 5 bases from J, the junction contained 13 bases not matched to a gene. The CDR3 loop is CASRQGLLAGGRETQYF. Here the CDR3 DNA reads TGTGCCAGCAGGCAAGGCCTACTAGCGGGGGGACGTGAGACCCAGTACTTC.

CDR3 residues: CASSIEGNYGYTF. DNA for the CDR3: TGTGCCAGTAGTATAGAGGGCAACTATGGCTACACCTTC. The chain joins TRBV19 to TRBJ1-2, with D unclear. This CDR3 has 13 amino acids. Germline V lookup: CDR1 LNHDA, CDR2 SQIVND (reference sequence). Between the trimmed V and J ends, which lost 0 bases and 2 bases, there was a span of 4 bases.

This clonotype has at least ten counts. This sequence joins TRBV27 and TRBJ1-1; the match to TRBD1 covers 8 bases. Germline V gives CDR1 MNHEY, CDR2 SMNVEV (reference sequence). CDR3 length: 13 residues. The V segment lost 5 bases and the J segment 5 bases; nucleotides outside the gene matches: 4. The CDR3 sequence: CASSRTGNTEAFF. In DNA form, the CDR3 reads TGTGCCAGCAGTCGGACAGGGAATACTGAAGCTTTCTTT.

V and J are TRBV6-1 and TRBJ1-5; 8 bases map to TRBD1. Unmatched junction bases numbered 3, after V lost 1 base and J lost 1 base. The germline V gene has CDR1 MNHNS and CDR2 SASEGT. CDR3 length: 16 amino acids. CDR3 amino acids: CASSEGQGASNQPQHF. CDR3 bases: TGTGCCAGCAGTGAAGGTCAGGGGGCGAGCAATCAGCCCCAGCATTTT.

The table lists this clonotype with many counts. The CDR3 sequence is CASSALQGTDTQYF. The CDR3 coding sequence is TGTGCCAGCAGCGCACTACAGGGTACAGATACGCAGTATTTT. V usage is TRBV7-6 and J usage is TRBJ2-3; tentative D call: TRBD1 (6 bases). Trimming shortened V by 5 bases and J by 3 bases, and 12 bases separated the two germline ends. Germline V lookup: CDR1 SGHVS, CDR2 FNYEAQ. CDR3 size: 14 residues.

This chain connects TRBV7-9 to TRBJ1-5, with no clear D. CDR3 size: 14 residues. Looked up from germline, CDR1 is SEHNR and CDR2 is FQNEAQ (reference sequence). Trimming removed 5 bases from V and 2 bases from J, with 10 bases in between. CDR3 nucleotides: TGTGCCAGCAGCCCCATAGACGGCAATCAGCCCCAGCATTTT. Its translation is CASSPIDGNQPQHF.

The chain is built from TRBV18 and TRBJ2-1, with 7 positions matching TRBD2. Germline CDR1 and CDR2: KGHSH and LQKENI. The CDR3 loop spans 14 amino acids. V shed 0 bases and J 7 bases; nucleotides not matched to a gene: 3. DNA of the CDR3: TGTGCCAGCTCACCACCTTGGGGGGGAAATGAGCAGTTCTTC. It codes for CASSPPWGGNEQFF.